This TCR beta chain derives from a study of identical twins. Note on this clonotype: Its specificity is not known.

TCRdb reanalysed the 5' RACE reads using MiXCR and keeps one entry per CDR3 protein. Here the sample spans 550,000 to 800,000 distinct CDR3 sequences, about 7% being singletons. Only healthy Caucasians were enrolled as donors. Germline lookup yields CDR1 SEHNR and CDR2 FQNEAQ (reference sequence). V was clipped by 5 bases and J by 2 bases, with 13 bases between them. The length of the CDR3 is 14 residues. Overall study results and limits: Rather than following the same donors, the conclusions depended on cross-sectional statistical analysis. Memory repertoires showed no such pattern, whereas abundant cord blood beta clonotypes carried fewer insertions.

The sample also formed part of further work on yellow fever vaccine responses in identical twins. This second report adds: Reportedly, twins showed a vaccine T cell response that looked partly convergent and partly personalized.

The chain carries TRBV7-9 and TRBJ2-7, with D perhaps matching TRBD1 or TRBD2 (5 bases each). The receptor was isolated from a young woman in good health. The source material was PBMCs. The CDR3 nucleotides read TGTGCCAGCAGCCTCGGGACGGTGGCCTACGAGCAGTACTTC. Protein: CASSLGTVAYEQYF.